Following are 2 T cell receptor beta chains from one sample sequenced in a study of CD8+ T cells in alopecia areata. Noted treatment: oral pan-JAK inhibitor, 5-10 mg twice daily. RNA extraction was followed by reverse transcription into cDNA, which acted as the sequencing template. Clones were sequenced by immunoSEQ multiplex PCR, and TCRdb holds only the in-frame ones, with some missing. The table includes about 210,000 clones, around 66% detected once. Here the sequenced sample was CD4+ T cells sorted from blood, taken at week 4, from a patient treated with tofacitinib. These receptors were taken from a human donor with alopecia areata.

The chain has TRBV11-3 and TRBJ2-7, with 8 bases matching TRBD1. CDR3 size: 15 residues. V was pared by 3 bases and J by 4 bases, with 8 bases of the junction left unmatched. Germline-derived CDR1 and CDR2 are SGHNT and YENEEA. The CDR3 coding sequence is TGTGCCAGCAGCTTCAGTGGGACAGGTCTTTACGAGCAGTACTTC. It translates to CASSFSGTGLYEQYF.

The chain uses TRBV4-2 and TRBJ2-1, with 16 bases aligning to TRBD2. The CDR3 spans 18 residues. CDR1 and CDR2 (germline): LGHNA, YNFKEQ. The ends lost 4 bases at V and 8 bases at J; junction bases unmatched: 11. As DNA, the CDR3 is TGTGCCAGCAGCCCCGGACGCGGGACTAGCGGGGGGGCTTATGAGCAGTTCTTC. Protein product: CASSPGRGTSGGAYEQFF.